In its sample, the clone carrying this T cell receptor (beta chain) was seen a few times. Its antigen remains unknown. The data are from a study of immune heterogeneity within non-small cell lung tumors. Study-wide context: Of the tumors, a few were squamous cell, about ten non-squamous, and 1 not otherwise specified. Study findings and constraints: Site-unique high-frequency clones occurred alongside identical dominant CDR3 beta clonotypes that recurred across tumor sites within a patient. Significant yet moderate, the positive correlation between local T-cell clonality and local tumor mutational burden reached an R of roughly 0.31.

The starting template was genomic DNA from bulk tumor, roughly 610 ng per sample. Primary tumors were biopsied several times each, far apart, intraoperatively. Patients underwent curative surgery for non-small cell lung cancer (untreated and newly diagnosed). A first 10-cycle multiplex round used 32 V-gene and 13 J-gene primers on TCR beta CDR3. Via MiXCR, TCRdb re-called the multiplex PCR reads, giving one row per CDR3 protein. The profile shows roughly 23,000 distinct CDR3 sequences, around a quarter of them singletons. Between the trimmed V and J ends, which lost 5 bases and 0 bases, there was a span of 10 bases. The germline V gene has CDR1 LNHDA and CDR2 SQIVND (reference sequence). The CDR3 contains 14 residues.

Sample: lung tumor tissue. The genes are TRBV19 and TRBJ2-5; D call uncertain. The receptor comes from a middle-aged man with non-small cell lung cancer. For the CDR3, the DNA is TGTGCCAGTAGTCTTCCCCCATACCAAGAGACCCAGTACTTC. This translates into CASSLPPYQETQYF.